Given below is one T cell receptor beta chain in context. Antigen: not known. This CDR3 contains 14 residues. V lost 3 bases to trimming and J lost 1 base, with 7 bases between them. The germline V gene encodes CDR1 MDHEN and CDR2 SYDVKM. This record belongs to a study of OX40 agonist ivuxolimab in advanced cancers. Findings of the study overall: The authors also found low normalized T-cell clonal expansion in some nonresponders.

Sequencing used immunoSEQ multiplex PCR; TCRdb keeps in-frame clones, though not all of them. The sample lists about 44,000 clones, 85% to 90% seen once, with less than 60% in the top ten. Patients with a history of autoimmune disease or on systemic immunosuppression were excluded. Samples of blood were obtained at baseline, on cycle 4 day 1, and on cycle 7 day 1. The sequenced sample was CD4+ or CD8+ T cells sorted from blood, obtained in a trial of the OX40 agonist ivuxolimab. The V gene is TRBV28, the J gene TRBJ1-5; D call uncertain. This receptor was obtained from an adult with an advanced solid tumor such as melanoma, head and neck, liver or kidney cancer. CDR3 in DNA: TGTGCCAGCAGTTTGACTATAAGCAATCAGCCCCAGCATTTT. This codes for CASSLTISNQPQHF.